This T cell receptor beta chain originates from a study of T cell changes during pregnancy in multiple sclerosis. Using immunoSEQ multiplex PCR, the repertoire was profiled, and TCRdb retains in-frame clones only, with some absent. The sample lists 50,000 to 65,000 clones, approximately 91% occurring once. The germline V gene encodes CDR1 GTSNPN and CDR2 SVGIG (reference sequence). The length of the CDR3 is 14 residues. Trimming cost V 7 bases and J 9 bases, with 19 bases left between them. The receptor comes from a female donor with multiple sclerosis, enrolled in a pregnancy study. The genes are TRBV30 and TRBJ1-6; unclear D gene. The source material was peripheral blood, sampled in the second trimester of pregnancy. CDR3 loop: CASRLGIRASPLHF. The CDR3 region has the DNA TGTGCCTCACGACTCGGGATACGGGCTTCACCCCTCCACTTT.